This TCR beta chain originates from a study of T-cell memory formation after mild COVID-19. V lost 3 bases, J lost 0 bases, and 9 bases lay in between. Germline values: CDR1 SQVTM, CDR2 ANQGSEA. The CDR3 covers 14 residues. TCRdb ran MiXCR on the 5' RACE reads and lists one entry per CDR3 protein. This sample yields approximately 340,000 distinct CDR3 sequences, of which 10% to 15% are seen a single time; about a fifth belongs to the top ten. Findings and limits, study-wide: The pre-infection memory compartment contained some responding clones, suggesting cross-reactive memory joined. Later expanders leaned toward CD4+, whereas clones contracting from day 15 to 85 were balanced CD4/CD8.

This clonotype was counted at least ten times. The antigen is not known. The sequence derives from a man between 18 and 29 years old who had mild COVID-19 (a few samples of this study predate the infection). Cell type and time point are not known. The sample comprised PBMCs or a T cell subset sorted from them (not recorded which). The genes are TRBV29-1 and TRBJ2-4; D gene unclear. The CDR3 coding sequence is TGCAGCGTTGAGTCGAGATTAGCCAAAAACATTCAGTACTTC. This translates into CSVESRLAKNIQYF.